The 21 T cell receptor beta chains below all came from one sample that was sequenced in a study of T cell clonotyping in hematopoietic cell transplantation. Some clones are missing from TCRdb's copy, which holds only in-frame ones; the method was immunoSEQ multiplex PCR. The table records about 17,000 clones, more than 75% of them present only once. The input for sequencing was PBMCs, taken 100 days after allogeneic stem cell transplant. These receptors all stem from a male patient aged 55-69 years who had an allogeneic stem cell transplant from a related donor, so the T cells may come from the graft donor. Some clones in this sample may be carry-over from other donors' samples.

This clone was detected once. The DNA of the CDR3 is TGTGCCAGCAGCGTATTCAGCGGGGGGTATGCAGATACGCAGTATTTT. Translating it yields CASSVFSGGYADTQYF. The chain joins TRBV9 to TRBJ2-3; 9 bases agree with TRBD2. The CDR3 has 16 amino acids. Germline V gene data show CDR1 as SGDLS and CDR2 as YYNGEE. After removal of 1 base from V and 4 bases from J, the junction contained 7 bases not matched to a gene.

This chain uses TRBV6-6 with TRBJ1-5; D is possibly TRBD1 (6 bases). Deletions cut 0 bases from V and 5 bases from J, with 14 bases between. CDR1 MNHNY and CDR2 SVGAGI come from the germline V gene (reference sequence). The length of the CDR3 is 16 residues. The CDR3 sequence: CASSYSNTGIDQPQHF. CDR3 coding DNA: TGTGCCAGCAGTTACTCGAACACAGGGATAGATCAGCCCCAGCATTTT.

The chain combines TRBV13 with TRBJ2-7, with D unresolved. V shed 4 bases and J shed 0 bases, with 7 bases lying between them. In germline, CDR1 is PRHDT, CDR2 FYEKMQ (reference sequence). This CDR3 is built from 13 residues. The CDR3 DNA follows: TGTGCCAGCAGCTCCAATTTCTCCTACGAGCAGTACTTC. It specifies CASSSNFSYEQYF.

The gene calls are TRBV6-5 and TRBJ1-4; D uncertain. This CDR3 is 13 amino acids long. V shed 5 bases and J shed 7 bases, with 11 bases lying between them. Germline values: CDR1 MNHEY, CDR2 SVGAGI. CDR3 amino acids: CASSPREGEKLFF. As DNA, the CDR3 is TGTGCCAGCAGTCCGAGGGAGGGTGAAAAACTGTTTTTT.

This clone was seen a handful of times. CDR3 sequence: CASSRTSGENIQYF. The DNA of the CDR3 is TGCGCCAGCAGCCGGACTAGCGGGGAAAACATTCAGTACTTC. The J gene is TRBJ2-4, the V gene TRBV5-1; 12 bases are a match to TRBD2. Trimming cost V 4 bases and J 5 bases; bases outside gene matches: 1. CDR1 is SGHRS and CDR2 is YFSETQ in the germline V gene. This CDR3 region has 14 residues.

The rearrangement uses TRBV5-8 and TRBJ2-7; D might be TRBD1 or TRBD2, each matching 5 bases. Germline CDR1 and CDR2: SGHTS and YDEGEE. V lost 4 bases and J 1 base, leaving 12 bases between the germline ends. This CDR3 spans 14 amino acids. The CDR3 coding sequence is TGTGCCAGCAGCCTCGACAGAGGGTCCTACGAGCAGTACTTC. This encodes CASSLDRGSYEQYF.

The chain recombines TRBV7-7 with TRBJ2-5; 8 nucleotides match TRBD1. V gave up 5 bases and J gave up 1 base; unmatched junction bases: 3. Germline V gene data show CDR1 as SSHAT and CDR2 as FNYEAQ (reference sequence). The CDR3 is 14 residues long. CDR3 sequence (DNA): TGTGCCAGCAGCCCGACAGGGGTCCAAGAGACCCAGTACTTC. This translates into CASSPTGVQETQYF.

This clone has more than one count but fewer than ten. This chain links TRBV29-1 with TRBJ1-1; TRBD1 might be the D (6 bases). This CDR3 comprises 15 residues. Germline CDR1 and CDR2: SQVTM and ANQGSEA. V was trimmed by 6 bases and J by 1 base, leaving 18 bases between them. This CDR3 is CSVVGGGMGNTEAFF. CDR3 in DNA: TGCAGCGTGGTCGGAGGGGGGATGGGGAACACTGAAGCTTTCTTT.

The chain is built from TRBV11-3 and TRBJ1-1, with 7 positions matching TRBD1. Trimming cost V 4 bases and J 0 bases; bases outside gene matches: 5. Germline assignment: CDR1 SGHNT and CDR2 YENEEA. The CDR3 is 15 residues long. DNA of the CDR3: TGTGCCAGCAGCTCCGGGACAGAAATGAACACTGAAGCTTTCTTT. Protein: CASSSGTEMNTEAFF.

The genes are TRBV6-1 and TRBJ2-3; D gene unclear. V was trimmed by 5 bases and J by 0 bases, leaving 3 bases between them. Germline values: CDR1 MNHNS, CDR2 SASEGT. The length of the CDR3 is 12 residues. The CDR3 loop is CASSFSTDTQYF. The CDR3 nucleotides read TGTGCCAGCAGTTTTAGCACAGATACGCAGTATTTT.

This sequence joins TRBV18 and TRBJ2-3; D remains ambiguous. Germline-derived CDR1 and CDR2 are KGHSH and LQKENI. Deletions cut 6 bases from V and 2 bases from J, with 6 bases between. This CDR3 region has 12 residues. Here the CDR3 reads CASSQTTDTQYF. The CDR3 DNA follows: TGTGCCAGCTCGCAGACCACAGATACGCAGTATTTT. The full variable domain, in which reference TRBV18 and TRBJ2-3 provide the parts outside the CDR3, is NAGVMQNPRHLVRRRGQEARLRCSPMKGHSHVYWYRQLPEEGLKFMVYLQKENIIDESGMPKERFSAEFPKEGPSILRIQQVVRGDSAAYFCASSQTTDTQYFGPGTRLTVL.

The CDR3 protein is CASSYSSRSSYEQYF. CDR3 coding DNA: TGTGCCAGCAGTTACTCGAGTCGGAGCTCCTACGAGCAGTACTTC. The chain combines TRBV6-6 with TRBJ2-7, with D hard to call. The CDR3 is 15 residues long. The germline V gene has CDR1 MNHNY and CDR2 SVGAGI (reference sequence). The V end lost 0 bases, the J end lost 0 bases, and 9 bases lay between the germline ends.

The chain has TRBV12-5 and TRBJ2-2; D may be TRBD2 (7 bases). Germline V gene lookup returns CDR1 LGHNT and CDR2 FRNRAP. V lost 6 bases to trimming and J lost 1 base, with 15 bases between them. The CDR3 is made up of 16 amino acids. DNA for the CDR3: TGTGCTAGTGGGCCGGGGGGCGAAGAGAACACCGGGGAGCTGTTTTTT. Its translation is CASGPGGEENTGELFF.

The chain carries TRBV6-6 and TRBJ1-5; the match to TRBD1 covers 8 bases. CDR3 length equals 14 residues. J lost 1 base, V lost 8 bases, and 4 bases had no gene match. Germline V gene lookup returns CDR1 MNHNY and CDR2 SVGAGI (reference sequence). Written as DNA, the CDR3 is TGTGCCAGCGGGGACAGGTCGAGCAATCAGCCCCAGCATTTT. It codes for CASGDRSSNQPQHF.

The V call is TRBV19, the J call TRBJ2-5; possible D gene TRBD2, 5 bases. Trimming took 4 bases from V and 5 from J, leaving 17 bases between them. CDR1 is LNHDA and CDR2 is SQIVND in the germline V gene (reference sequence). The CDR3 length is 15 residues. Here the CDR3 DNA reads TGTGCCAGTAGTAAAACTAGAGAGGTTGGGGAGACCCAGTACTTC. Protein sequence: CASSKTREVGETQYF.

V gene TRBV7-9 combines with J gene TRBJ1-4; TRBD1 agrees at 7 bases. The germline V gene encodes CDR1 SEHNR and CDR2 FQNEAQ (reference sequence). J was trimmed by 0 bases and V by 3 bases; bases with no gene match: 7. The CDR3 loop spans 17 amino acids. This CDR3 is CASSLRQGMATNEKLFF. Written as DNA, the CDR3 is TGTGCCAGCAGCTTGCGACAGGGAATGGCAACTAATGAAAAACTGTTTTTT. Based on the CDR3 plus reference TRBV7-9 and TRBJ1-4, the full variable domain is DTGVSQNPRHKITKRGQNVTFRCDPISEHNRLYWYRQTLGQGPEFLTYFQNEAQLEKSRLLSDRFSAERPKGSFSTLEIQRTEQGDSAMYLCASSLRQGMATNEKLFFGSGTQLSVL.

The chain couples TRBV9 to TRBJ2-3; D is possibly TRBD2 (6 bases). The germline V gene encodes CDR1 SGDLS and CDR2 YYNGEE. CDR3 length: 17 residues. V lost 4 bases and J lost 5, with 23 bases in between. CDR3 nucleotide sequence: TGTGCCAGCAGCCCAAGAGGAGTAGCGGTGGATCGAGATACGCAGTATTTT. This codes for CASSPRGVAVDRDTQYF. The whole variable domain, remainder taken from reference TRBV9 and TRBJ2-3, is DSGVTQTPKHLITATGQRVTLRCSPRSGDLSVYWYQQSLDQGLQFLIQYYNGEERAKGNILERFSAQQFPDLHSELNLSSLELGDSALYFCASSPRGVAVDRDTQYFGPGTRLTVL.

This clone was detected only once. The rearrangement links TRBV7-3 to TRBJ1-1; TRBD1 matches at 7 bases. Germline CDR1 SGHTA, CDR2 FQGTGA. The CDR3 has 14 residues. V trimming: 5 bases; J trimming: 4 bases; junction bases outside the gene matches: 7. The CDR3 here is CASSLTGEATEAFF. For the CDR3, the DNA is TGTGCCAGCAGCCTTACAGGGGAGGCCACTGAAGCTTTCTTT.

This chain connects TRBV4-3 to TRBJ2-5, with no clear D. Looked up from germline, CDR1 is LGHNA and CDR2 is YSLEER. This CDR3 region has 13 residues. V was trimmed by 1 base and J by 1 base, leaving 4 bases between them. For the CDR3, the DNA is TGCGCCAGCAGCCAAGTAATCCAAGAGACCCAGTACTTC. Its protein is CASSQVIQETQYF.

The V and J genes are TRBV19 and TRBJ2-7; D is perhaps TRBD1 (6 bases). The CDR3 loop spans 17 amino acids. Germline values: CDR1 LNHDA, CDR2 SQIVND (reference sequence). V lost 3 bases, J lost 6 bases, and 24 bases lay in between. CDR3 residues: CASSIRYEQGFGSEQYF. CDR3 bases: TGTGCCAGTAGTATCCGGTACGAACAGGGTTTTGGGAGCGAGCAGTACTTC.

This clone occurred once. The V call is TRBV7-2, the J call TRBJ1-1; unclear D gene. From germline, CDR1 is SGHTA and CDR2 FQGNSA. The CDR3 runs 15 residues. V was pared by 2 bases and J by 3 bases, with 13 bases between. The CDR3 bases are TGTGCCAGCAGCTTACGGCCCATTGCGGACACTGAAGCTTTCTTT. Its protein is CASSLRPIADTEAFF. Complete variable domain (other parts from reference TRBV7-2 and TRBJ1-1): GAGVSQSPSNKVTEKGKDVELRCDPISGHTALYWYRQSLGQGLEFLIYFQGNSAPDKSGLPSDRFSAERTGGSVSTLTIQRTQQEDSAVYLCASSLRPIADTEAFFGQGTRLTVV.